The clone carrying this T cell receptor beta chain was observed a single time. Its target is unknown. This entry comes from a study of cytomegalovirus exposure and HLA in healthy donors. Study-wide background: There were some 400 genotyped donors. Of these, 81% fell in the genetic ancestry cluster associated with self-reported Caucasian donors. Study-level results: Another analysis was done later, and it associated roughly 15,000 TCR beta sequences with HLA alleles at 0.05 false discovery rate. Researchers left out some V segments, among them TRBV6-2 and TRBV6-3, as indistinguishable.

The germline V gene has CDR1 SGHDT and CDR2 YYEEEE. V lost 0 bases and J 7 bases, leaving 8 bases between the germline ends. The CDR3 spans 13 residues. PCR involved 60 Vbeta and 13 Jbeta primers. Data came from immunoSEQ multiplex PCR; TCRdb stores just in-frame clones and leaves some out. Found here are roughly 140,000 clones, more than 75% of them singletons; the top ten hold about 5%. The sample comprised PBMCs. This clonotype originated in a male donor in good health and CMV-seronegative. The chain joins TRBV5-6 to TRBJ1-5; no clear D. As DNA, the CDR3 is TGTGCCAGCAGCTTGGGGAGTCGACAGCCCCAGCATTTT. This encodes CASSLGSRQPQHF.